Listed below are T cell receptor beta chains from one sample, sequenced in a study of cytomegalovirus exposure and HLA in healthy donors. The protocol was immunoSEQ multiplex PCR, while the TCRdb copy is restricted to in-frame clones and leaves out a portion. The repertoire holds about 150,000 clones, with approximately 70% as singletons. The sequenced sample consisted of PBMCs. Receptor source: a woman under 30 in good health and CMV-seronegative. Both conserved end residues are part of each CDR3. A D gene is named only where the DNA matches it firmly. The listing skips clone size in some rows; elsewhere it reads once, few, many or a size class.

V: TRBV7-9
J: TRBJ1-2
size: NA
D: TRBD1
DNA: TGTGCCAGCAGCGACCGGACAGGGGGCGACTATGGCTACACCTTC
CDR3: CASSDRTGGDYGYTF

V: TRBV7-7
J: TRBJ1-2
size: NA
D: NA
DNA: TGTGCCAGCAGATTCAGGGTACGCTATGGCTACACCTTC
CDR3: CASRFRVRYGYTF

V: TRBV14
J: TRBJ2-3
size: NA
D: TRBD2
DNA: TGTGCCAGCAGCCGCATAATAAGCGGGAGGGTAACAGATACGCAGTATTTT
CDR3: CASSRIISGRVTDTQYF

V: TRBV2
J: TRBJ1-4
size: NA
D: TRBD1
DNA: TGTGCCAGCAGTGAAGACAGGGGATTTAATGAAAAACTGTTTTTT
CDR3: CASSEDRGFNEKLFF

V: TRBV9
J: TRBJ1-4
size: NA
D: TRBD1
DNA: TGTGCCAGCAGCACCTGGGACAGGGGTGAAAAACTGTTTTTT
CDR3: CASSTWDRGEKLFF

V: TRBV4-3
J: TRBJ2-1
size: NA
D: TRBD2
DNA: TGCGCCAGCAGCCAAACACTAGCGGGGATATACAATGAGCAGTTCTTC
CDR3: CASSQTLAGIYNEQFF

V: TRBV5-1
J: TRBJ2-5
size: NA
D: TRBD1
DNA: TGCGCCAGCAGCTCGGGACAGCAAGAGACCCAGTACTTC
CDR3: CASSSGQQETQYF

V: TRBV6-5
J: TRBJ2-5
size: NA
D: TRBD2
DNA: TGTGCCAGCAGTTACTCGTGGCGGGGGGTCGGAGAGACCCAGTACTTC
CDR3: CASSYSWRGVGETQYF

V: TRBV11-2
J: TRBJ2-1
size: NA
D: TRBD2
DNA: TGTGCCAGCAGCTTGCCCCTGGGTCTAGCGGGGGGCAATGAGCAGTTCTTC
CDR3: CASSLPLGLAGGNEQFF

V: TRBV7-9
J: TRBJ2-1
size: few
D: NA
DNA: TGTGCCAGCAGCTTAGATGAGTTGAAATACAATGAGCAGTTCTTC
CDR3: CASSLDELKYNEQFF

V: TRBV5-6
J: TRBJ2-1
size: NA
D: TRBD1
DNA: TGTGCCAGCAGCGGACAGGGGCCCCTTTTAAATGAGCAGTTCTTC
CDR3: CASSGQGPLLNEQFF

V: TRBV28
J: TRBJ2-7
size: NA
D: NA
DNA: TGTGCCAGCACGTGGGGGGAGAGGCCCTACGAGCAGTACTTC
CDR3: CASTWGERPYEQYF

V: TRBV6-6
J: TRBJ1-2
size: few
D: NA
DNA: TGTGCCAGCAGTTACTCTACAGACTATGGCTACACCTTC
CDR3: CASSYSTDYGYTF

V: TRBV19
J: TRBJ1-5
size: few
D: NA
DNA: TGTGCCAGTAGTCAGGACTATGGGTTTAATCAGCCCCAGCATTTT
CDR3: CASSQDYGFNQPQHF

V: TRBV6-1
J: TRBJ1-5
size: NA
D: TRBD1
DNA: TGTGCCAGCAGTGGGACAGGGGAACAGCCCCAGCATTTT
CDR3: CASSGTGEQPQHF

V: TRBV4-2
J: TRBJ2-5
size: NA
D: TRBD2
DNA: TGTGCCAGCAGCCGACGCGGGGGACCTTGGCAAGAGACCCAGTACTTC
CDR3: CASSRRGGPWQETQYF

V: TRBV4-1
J: TRBJ1-2
size: few
D: TRBD1
DNA: TGCGCCAGCAGCCAAGCCCCGGGACAGGAGAGGTTCTCGTATGGCTACACCTTC
CDR3: CASSQAPGQERFSYGYTF

V: TRBV6-5
J: TRBJ2-1
size: NA
D: NA
DNA: TGTGCCAGCAGTGCCGGGAGGGGGCCTTACAATGAGCAGTTCTTC
CDR3: CASSAGRGPYNEQFF

V: TRBV19
J: TRBJ2-3
size: few
D: NA
DNA: TGTGCCAGTTGTGGTGCGGGGACGAGCACAGATACGCAGTATTTT
CDR3: CASCGAGTSTDTQYF

V: TRBV6-1
J: TRBJ1-1
size: NA
D: NA
DNA: TGTGCCAGCAGTGAAATGGCAGGCTTGAACACTGAAGCTTTCTTT
CDR3: CASSEMAGLNTEAFF

V: TRBV29-1
J: TRBJ1-4
size: NA
D: NA
DNA: TGCAGCGTTGCGGGAGCAAGTGAAAAACTGTTTTTT
CDR3: CSVAGASEKLFF

V: TRBV25-1
J: TRBJ1-2
size: NA
D: TRBD1
DNA: TGTGCCAGCAGTGAATTAAGATCAGGGGGCGATGGCTACACCTTC
CDR3: CASSELRSGGDGYTF

V: TRBV11-3
J: TRBJ2-4
size: once
D: NA
DNA: TGTGCCAGCAGCTTACGGCCAGGGCTAGCCAAAAACATTCAGTACTTC
CDR3: CASSLRPGLAKNIQYF

V: TRBV11-2
J: TRBJ1-3
size: once
D: TRBD1
DNA: TGTGCCAGTACCGCGGTCGGCAGGGGGGGAAACACCATATATTTT
CDR3: CASTAVGRGGNTIYF

V: TRBV6-6
J: TRBJ1-2
size: NA
D: TRBD1
DNA: TGTGCCAGCAGTTACTCCACCACCCGGACAGGACTTGACACCTTC
CDR3: CASSYSTTRTGLDTF

V: TRBV9
J: TRBJ2-5
size: NA
D: NA
DNA: TGTGCCAGCAGCAAAGGGGCTAAAGAGACCCAGTACTTC
CDR3: CASSKGAKETQYF

V: TRBV7-6
J: TRBJ1-4
size: NA
D: NA
DNA: TGTGCCAGCAGCTTGAGTGCTAATGAAAAACTGTTTTTT
CDR3: CASSLSANEKLFF

V: TRBV27
J: TRBJ2-3
size: few
D: TRBD2
DNA: TGTGCCAGCAGTCCCGGGTTAGCGGGAGGCACAGATACGCAGTATTTT
CDR3: CASSPGLAGGTDTQYF

V: TRBV5-6
J: TRBJ2-3
size: NA
D: TRBD2
DNA: TGTGCCAGCAGCTTGGGACTAGCCACAGATACGCAGTATTTT
CDR3: CASSLGLATDTQYF

V: TRBV2
J: TRBJ1-4
size: NA
D: NA
DNA: TGTGCCAGCAGTGTAGACTGGGAAAAACTGTTTTTT
CDR3: CASSVDWEKLFF

V: TRBV6-4
J: TRBJ2-1
size: NA
D: NA
DNA: TGTGCCAGCAGTCTTGAGGCTTTCTACAATGAGCAGTTCTTC
CDR3: CASSLEAFYNEQFF

V: TRBV11-2
J: TRBJ1-3
size: NA
D: NA
DNA: TGTGCCAGCAGCTCCGGGGGTGACTCTGGAAACACCATATATTTT
CDR3: CASSSGGDSGNTIYF

V: TRBV6-4
J: TRBJ2-3
size: NA
D: TRBD1
DNA: TGTGCCAGCAGTGAAGGACAGGGGGGCACAGATACGCAGTATTTT
CDR3: CASSEGQGGTDTQYF

V: TRBV19
J: TRBJ2-3
size: NA
D: NA
DNA: TGTGCCAGTAGTATACAGGGCCCAGATACGCAGTATTTT
CDR3: CASSIQGPDTQYF

V: TRBV2
J: TRBJ1-1
size: NA
D: NA
DNA: TGTGCCAGCAGTGAAATGATACTCGGGGGGATGAACACTGAAGCTTTCTTT
CDR3: CASSEMILGGMNTEAFF

V: TRBV4-1
J: TRBJ2-1
size: NA
D: TRBD2
DNA: TGCGCCAGCAGCCAAGGCGCTCGGACTAGCGGGGCCTACAATGAGCAGTTCTTC
CDR3: CASSQGARTSGAYNEQFF

V: TRBV6-5
J: TRBJ1-2
size: NA
D: TRBD1
DNA: TGTGCCAGCAGTTTAAGCCGGGACAGCAACTATGGCTACACCTTC
CDR3: CASSLSRDSNYGYTF

V: TRBV11-3
J: TRBJ2-1
size: NA
D: TRBD2
DNA: TGTGCCAGCAGCTTAGAAGGCGGGAGCGCCTACAATGAGCAGTTCTTC
CDR3: CASSLEGGSAYNEQFF

V: TRBV4-2
J: TRBJ2-1
size: NA
D: TRBD1
DNA: TGTGCCAGCAGCCAAGGACAGGGTACCTACAATGAGCAGTTCTTC
CDR3: CASSQGQGTYNEQFF

V: TRBV7-9
J: TRBJ1-2
size: few
D: NA
DNA: TGTGCCAGCAGCTCCCTGCGGGGTCGATTTGGCTACACCTTC
CDR3: CASSSLRGRFGYTF

V: TRBV21-1
J: TRBJ1-1
size: NA
D: NA
DNA: TGTGCCAGCAGCCTTCCGGGACAGGGGGCTGAAGCTTTCTTT
CDR3: CASSLPGQGAEAFF

V: TRBV11-2
J: TRBJ1-2
size: NA
D: NA
DNA: TGTGCCAGCAGCTACAGGGACGGCTATGGCTACACCTTC
CDR3: CASSYRDGYGYTF

V: TRBV10-3
J: TRBJ2-2
size: NA
D: TRBD2
DNA: TGTGCCATCAGTGAGTACGCTAGCGGGAGAGTTACCGGGGAGCTGTTTTTT
CDR3: CAISEYASGRVTGELFF

V: TRBV4-1
J: TRBJ1-5
size: few
D: NA
DNA: TGCGCCAGCAGCCAAGGAGGGTTCGCCTCCAATCAGCCCCAGCATTTT
CDR3: CASSQGGFASNQPQHF

V: TRBV2
J: TRBJ1-6
size: few
D: NA
DNA: TGTGCCAGTGTGTTTCTACGCTCCTATAATTCACCCCTCCACTTT
CDR3: CASVFLRSYNSPLHF

V: TRBV27
J: TRBJ1-4
size: few
D: NA
DNA: TGTGCCAGCAGTTTCGGGGGTATATCTTTTTTAGGTGAAAAACTGTTTTTT
CDR3: CASSFGGISFLGEKLFF

V: TRBV5-6
J: TRBJ1-5
size: NA
D: NA
DNA: TGTGCCAGCAGCAGCGGGGATATCATGCCCCAGCATTTT
CDR3: CASSSGDIMPQHF

V: TRBV19
J: TRBJ2-5
size: NA
D: TRBD2
DNA: TGTGCCAGTAGTATAGCCGGACTAGCGGGAGGAAAGACCCAGTACTTC
CDR3: CASSIAGLAGGKTQYF